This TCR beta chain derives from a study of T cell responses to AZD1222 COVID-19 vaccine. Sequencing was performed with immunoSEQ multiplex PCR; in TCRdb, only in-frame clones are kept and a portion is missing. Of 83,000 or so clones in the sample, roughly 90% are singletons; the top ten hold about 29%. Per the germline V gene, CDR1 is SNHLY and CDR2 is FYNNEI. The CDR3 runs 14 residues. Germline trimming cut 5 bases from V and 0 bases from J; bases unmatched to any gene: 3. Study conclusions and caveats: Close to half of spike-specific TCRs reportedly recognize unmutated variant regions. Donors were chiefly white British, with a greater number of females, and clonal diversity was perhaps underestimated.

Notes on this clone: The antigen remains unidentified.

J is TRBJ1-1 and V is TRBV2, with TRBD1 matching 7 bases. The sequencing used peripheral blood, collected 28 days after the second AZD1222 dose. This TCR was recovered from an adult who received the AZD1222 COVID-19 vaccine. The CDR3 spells CASSSQGMNTEAFF. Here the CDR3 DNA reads TGTGCCAGCAGTTCACAGGGGATGAACACTGAAGCTTTCTTT.